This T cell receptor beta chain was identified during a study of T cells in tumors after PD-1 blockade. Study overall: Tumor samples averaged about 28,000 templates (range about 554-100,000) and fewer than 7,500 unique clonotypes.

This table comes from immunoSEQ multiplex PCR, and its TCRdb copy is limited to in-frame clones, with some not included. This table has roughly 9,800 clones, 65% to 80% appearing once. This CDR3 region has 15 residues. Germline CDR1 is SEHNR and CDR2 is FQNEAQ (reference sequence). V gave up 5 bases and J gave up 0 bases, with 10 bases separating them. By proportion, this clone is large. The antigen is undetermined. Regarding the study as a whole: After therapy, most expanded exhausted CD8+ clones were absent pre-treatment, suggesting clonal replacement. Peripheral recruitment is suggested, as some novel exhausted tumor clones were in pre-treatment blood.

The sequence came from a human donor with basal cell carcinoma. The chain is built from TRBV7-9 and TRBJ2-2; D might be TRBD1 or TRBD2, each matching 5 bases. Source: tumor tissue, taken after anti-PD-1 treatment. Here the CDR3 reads CASSRGASNTGELFF. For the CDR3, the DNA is TGTGCCAGCAGCCGAGGGGCATCGAACACCGGGGAGCTGTTTTTT. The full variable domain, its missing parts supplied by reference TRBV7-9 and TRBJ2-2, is DTGVSQNPRHKITKRGQNVTFRCDPISEHNRLYWYRQTLGQGPEFLTYFQNEAQLEKSRLLSDRFSAERPKGSFSTLEIQRTEQGDSAMYLCASSRGASNTGELFFGEGSRLTVL.